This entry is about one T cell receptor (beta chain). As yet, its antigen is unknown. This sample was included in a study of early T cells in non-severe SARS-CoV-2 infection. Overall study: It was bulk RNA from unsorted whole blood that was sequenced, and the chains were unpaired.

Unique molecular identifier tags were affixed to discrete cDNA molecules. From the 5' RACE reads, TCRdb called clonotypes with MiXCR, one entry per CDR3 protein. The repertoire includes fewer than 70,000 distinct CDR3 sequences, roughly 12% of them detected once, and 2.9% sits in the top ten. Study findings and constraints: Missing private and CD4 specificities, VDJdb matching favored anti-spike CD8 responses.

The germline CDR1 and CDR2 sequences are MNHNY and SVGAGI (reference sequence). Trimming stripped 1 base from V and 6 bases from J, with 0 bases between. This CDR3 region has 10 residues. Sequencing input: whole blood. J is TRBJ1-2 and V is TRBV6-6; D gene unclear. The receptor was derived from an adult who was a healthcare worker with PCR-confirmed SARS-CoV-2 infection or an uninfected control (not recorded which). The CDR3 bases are TGTGCCAGCAGTTACTATGGCTACACCTTC. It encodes CASSYYGYTF.